Below are 4 T cell receptor beta chains sequenced from a single sample in a study of human T cells and chemical hapten exposure. TCRdb processed the RACE reads anew with MiXCR; each CDR3 protein has one entry. The sample shows tens of thousands of distinct CDR3 sequences, about 8.9% of them seen only once. The time point is: pre-sensitization, week 0. Treatment denoted: therapeutic diphenylcyclopropenone sensitization with weekly scalp DPC. The input for sequencing was whole blood, taken in connection with sensitization to the hapten diphenylcyclopropenone (DPC). These receptors all stem from a woman in her forties with alopecia areata. Some clones in this sample may be carry-over from other donors' samples.

Ten or more counts support this clonotype. The chain carries TRBV6-1 and TRBJ1-3, with D possibly matching TRBD1 (5 bases). The CDR3 has 16 residues. Germline lookup yields CDR1 MNHNS and CDR2 SASEGT. V shed 7 bases and J shed 0 bases, with 16 bases lying between them. The CDR3 region has the DNA TGTGCCAGCACCTCGACAGCCGCCATCTCTGGAAACACCATATATTTT. This gives the protein CASTSTAAISGNTIYF.

The chain employs TRBV6-2 or TRBV6-3 and TRBJ1-2; no firm D call. V was cut by 4 bases and J by 8 bases, with 8 bases left in between. The CDR3 has 11 amino acids. In germline, CDR1 is MNHEY, CDR2 SVGEGT. The CDR3, as DNA: TGTGCCAGCAGTTCATGGCGGGGCTACACCTTC. Amino acid sequence: CASSSWRGYTF.

This clonotype was counted a few times. J is TRBJ2-5 and V is TRBV5-1; D is uncertain. Germline CDR1 and CDR2: SGHRS and YFSETQ. The CDR3 covers 13 residues. Trimming removed 9 bases at V and 2 bases at J, with 14 bases between. CDR3: CATSNPAQETQYF. The CDR3 DNA reads as TGCGCCACCTCAAATCCCGCTCAAGAGACCCAGTACTTC.

This clonotype was seen many times. The J gene is TRBJ2-3, the V gene TRBV5-1; 9 nucleotides match TRBD2. The J segment lost 3 bases and the V segment lost 6 bases, leaving 5 bases of the junction unmatched. The CDR3 contains 14 residues. The germline V gene encodes CDR1 SGHRS and CDR2 YFSETQ. The CDR3 protein is CASTDLAGTDTQYF. CDR3 DNA sequence: TGCGCCAGCACGGATCTAGCGGGGACAGATACGCAGTATTTT.